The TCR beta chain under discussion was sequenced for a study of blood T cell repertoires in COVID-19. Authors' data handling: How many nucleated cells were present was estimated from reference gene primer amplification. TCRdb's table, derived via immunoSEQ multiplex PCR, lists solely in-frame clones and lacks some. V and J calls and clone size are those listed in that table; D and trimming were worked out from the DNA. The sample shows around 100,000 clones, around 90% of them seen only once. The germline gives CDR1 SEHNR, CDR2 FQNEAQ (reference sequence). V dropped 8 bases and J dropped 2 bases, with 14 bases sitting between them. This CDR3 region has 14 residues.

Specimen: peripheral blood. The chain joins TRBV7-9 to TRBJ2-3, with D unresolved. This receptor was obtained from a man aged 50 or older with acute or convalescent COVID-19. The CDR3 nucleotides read TGTGCCAGCGAGTTGACTGGTTACACAGATACGCAGTATTTT. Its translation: CASELTGYTDTQYF. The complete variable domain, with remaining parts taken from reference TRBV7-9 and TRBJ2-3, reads DTGVSQNPRHKITKRGQNVTFRCDPISEHNRLYWYRQTLGQGPEFLTYFQNEAQLEKSRLLSDRFSAERPKGSFSTLEIQRTEQGDSAMYLCASELTGYTDTQYFGPGTRLTVL.